This entry is about one TCR beta chain. One end of the junction is discordant with germline, which a read error may explain. Clones were sequenced by immunoSEQ multiplex PCR, and TCRdb holds only the in-frame ones, with some missing. The data show approximately 110,000 clones, under 95% seen once. The data stem from a study of siplizumab effects on memory and regulatory T cells. CDR1 and CDR2 (germline): MNHEY, SMNVEV (reference sequence). This CDR3 region has 11 residues. Specimen: CD4+ T cells sorted from blood. This chain joins TRBV27 and TRBJ2-7; TRBD2 might be the D (5 bases). The clonotype was recovered from a human donor in good health. CDR3 sequence: CASGPLRRPHF. The CDR3, as DNA: TGTGCCAGCGGCCCGCTAAGGAGGCCCCACTTC.